This T cell receptor (beta chain) was sequenced for a study of blood T cell repertoires in COVID-19. Background on the study: Samples came from the United States, Italy and Spain, spanning acute and convalescent COVID-19. PBMCs, B-cell-depleted T cells, or T cells were the source of the cDNA or gDNA that made up the material.

The CDR3 loop spans 16 amino acids. Per the germline V gene, CDR1 is SGHDT and CDR2 is YYEEEE. Trimming stripped 7 bases from V and 0 bases from J, with 19 bases between. In the authors' methods: From reference gene primer amplification, estimates of nucleated cell counts were derived. Some clones are missing from TCRdb's copy, which holds only in-frame ones; the method was immunoSEQ multiplex PCR. The V and J calls and clone size come from that table; D and trimming were worked out from the DNA. The sample lists tens of thousands of clones, roughly 88% seen once, with approximately 45% in the top ten.

V and J are TRBV5-6 and TRBJ2-5, with a tentative D call TRBD2 (5 bases). This receptor was identified in a human donor in a cohort sampled during active COVID-19. Sequenced input: peripheral blood. The CDR3 spells CASAVSTTRYQETQYF. The CDR3 DNA follows: TGTGCCAGCGCCGTGAGCACTACTAGATACCAAGAGACCCAGTACTTC. Using reference TRBV5-6 and TRBJ2-5 for the parts outside the CDR3, the full variable domain is DAGVTQSPTHLIKTRGQQVTLRCSPKSGHDTVSWYQQALGQGPQFIFQYYEEEERQRGNFPDRFSGHQFPNYSSELNVNALLLGDSALYLCASAVSTTRYQETQYFGPGTRLLVL.